Listed below are T cell receptor beta chains from one sample, sequenced in a study of shared clonotypes between healthy human individuals. TCRdb's copy holds only in-frame clones and misses some; the assay was immunoSEQ multiplex PCR. The sample lists over 2 million clones, about 95% occurring once. Material: naive CD8+ T cells sorted from blood. Receptors were obtained from a man aged 18 to 29 in good health. The CDR3 runs from the conserved cysteine through the conserved F or W. A D gene is named only where the DNA matches it firmly. Clone size appears in some rows only: once, few, many, or a class for an expanded clone.

j_gene	d_gene	v_gene	abundance	CDR3nt	CDR3aa
TRBJ2-7	.	TRBV6-5	.	TGTGCCAGCAGTTGGTCCCGCTCCTACGAGCAGTACTTC	CASSWSRSYEQYF
TRBJ2-7	.	TRBV7-8	.	TGTGCCAGCAGCTCAACCCCCGGGGCAGGGGCCCACGAGCAGTACTTC	CASSSTPGAGAHEQYF
TRBJ2-3	.	TRBV4-3	.	TGCGCCAGCAGCCATGGGGCCATAGGGACAGATACGCAGTATTTT	CASSHGAIGTDTQYF
TRBJ2-4	TRBD1	TRBV2	.	TGTGCCAGCAGTCTCTCTGACAGGGATTTTGCCAAAAACATTCAGTACTTC	CASSLSDRDFAKNIQYF
TRBJ2-7	.	TRBV27	.	TGTGCCAGCAGTTTTGGTCTAGGACCCTACGAGCAGTACTTC	CASSFGLGPYEQYF
TRBJ2-1	TRBD2	TRBV19	.	TGTGCCAGTAGTATTACTAGCGGGGGGGCCGATGAGCAGTTCTTC	CASSITSGGADEQFF
TRBJ2-5	.	TRBV7-9	.	TGTGCCAGCAGCTTGCTCGGTGGGGAACAAGAGACCCAGTACTTC	CASSLLGGEQETQYF
TRBJ2-5	TRBD2	TRBV6-6	.	TGTGCCAGCACGAGTAGCGGGATGAACCAAGAGACCCAGTACTTC	CASTSSGMNQETQYF
TRBJ2-7	.	TRBV28	.	TGTGCCAGCGTGGACACTGGGAAGAGTTACGAGCAGTACTTC	CASVDTGKSYEQYF
TRBJ1-5	.	TRBV2	.	TGTGCCAGCAGTGATCAGGGAGCTCAGCCCCAGCATTTT	CASSDQGAQPQHF
TRBJ1-1	.	TRBV7-9	.	TGTGCCAGCAGCCATGCCATGTCCCATGAGGCTTTCTTT	CASSHAMSHEAFF
TRBJ2-7	TRBD2	TRBV10-2	.	TGCGCCAGCAGCCCTAATAGCGGGGGGGCTTACGAGCAGTACTTC	CASSPNSGGAYEQYF
TRBJ1-1	TRBD1	TRBV5-6	.	TGTGCCAGCAGCTGGGACAGGGACAACACTGAAGCTTTCTTT	CASSWDRDNTEAFF
TRBJ2-7	TRBD2	TRBV11-2	.	TGTGCCAGCAGCTTAGAGGCCAGTGCGGGGGGGCGGTACGAGCAGTACTTC	CASSLEASAGGRYEQYF
TRBJ1-2	.	TRBV5-6	once	TGTGCCAGCAGCGGGTGGACGGACCCGGGCTATGGCTACACCTTC	CASSGWTDPGYGYTF
TRBJ2-2	.	TRBV29-1	.	TGCAGCACCCTCGGGACCCCCGGGGAGCTGTTTTTT	CSTLGTPGELFF
TRBJ2-7	.	TRBV7-2	.	TGTGCCAGCAGCTTAGGACGGGAGAGCGAGCAGTACTTC	CASSLGRESEQYF
TRBJ2-7	.	TRBV7-9	.	TGTGCCAGCAGCTTAGTCGGCAGTCTCCACGAGCAGTACTTC	CASSLVGSLHEQYF
TRBJ1-5	TRBD1	TRBV6-5	.	TGTGCCAGCAGTTACCGACAGGGAAATCAGCCCCAGCATTTT	CASSYRQGNQPQHF
TRBJ1-1	.	TRBV6-5	.	TGTGCCAGCAGTTATTCCCTTAGTTCGAACACTGAAGCTTTCTTT	CASSYSLSSNTEAFF
TRBJ2-5	.	TRBV6-1	.	TGTGCCAGCAGTGAAGGCGGGGCAGGATACTACCAAGAGACCCAGTACTTC	CASSEGGAGYYQETQYF
TRBJ1-1	.	TRBV19	.	TGTGCCAGTAGGTTAGACGGTCTTGAAGCTTTCTTT	CASRLDGLEAFF
TRBJ2-5	.	TRBV4-1	.	TGCGCCAGCAGCCAAGAGACCCAAGAGACCCAGTACTTC	CASSQETQETQYF
TRBJ2-1	.	TRBV5-6	.	TGTGCCAGCAGCTTGCTCGATAATGAGCAGTTCTTC	CASSLLDNEQFF